The rows below give T cell receptor beta chains drawn from one sample of a study of shared clonotypes between healthy human individuals. Some clones are missing from TCRdb's copy, which holds only in-frame ones; the method was immunoSEQ multiplex PCR. The sample holds some 1.1 million clones, around 77% seen once. Sequencing was carried out using memory CD4+ T cells from PBMCs. Receptors were obtained from a man younger than 35 in good health. Some clones in this sample may be carry-over from other donors' samples. CDR3s include the opening cysteine and the closing phenylalanine or tryptophan. The D gene is left open where the match is weak. Clone size is shown for a subset of rows, as once, few, many or a class of expanded clone.

TRBD2 | TRBJ2-3 | TRBV11-2 | few | CASSLEAGVGTDTQYF | TGTGCCAGCAGCTTAGAAGCGGGAGTCGGCACGGATACGCAGTATTTT
TRBD1 | TRBJ1-4 | TRBV5-1 | . | CASSPGQVSTNEKLFF | TGCGCCAGCAGCCCCGGACAGGTGTCAACTAATGAAAAACTGTTTTTT
TRBD1 | TRBJ1-4 | TRBV4-1 | . | CASSRMGQGNEKLFF | TGCGCCAGCAGCCGAATGGGACAGGGGAATGAAAAACTGTTTTTT
. | TRBJ2-2 | TRBV5-4 | . | CASSLDGNTGELFF | TGTGCCAGCAGCCTCGACGGGAACACCGGGGAGCTGTTTTTT
. | TRBJ2-3 | TRBV7-9 | . | CASSPRRGDTQYF | TGTGCCAGCAGCCCACGGAGAGGAGATACGCAGTATTTT
. | TRBJ1-2 | TRBV5-6 | . | CASSLGVSYGYTF | TGTGCCAGCAGCCTTGGCGTGTCCTATGGCTACACCTTC
. | TRBJ1-2 | TRBV5-4 | . | CASSLAVDRRGYTF | TGTGCCAGCAGCTTGGCGGTGGATCGTCGAGGCTACACCTTC
TRBD2 | TRBJ2-5 | TRBV7-2 | . | CASTPAGAGGGETQYF | TGTGCCAGCACCCCCGCGGGGGCGGGAGGGGGGGAGACCCAGTACTTC
. | TRBJ1-5 | TRBV7-9 | . | CASSQQGVRNQPQHF | TGTGCCAGCAGCCAACAAGGGGTCCGCAATCAGCCCCAGCATTTT
TRBD1 | TRBJ2-3 | TRBV28 | . | CASSFPRGQATDTQYF | TGTGCCAGCAGTTTCCCTCGGGGACAGGCCACAGATACGCAGTATTTT
. | TRBJ2-1 | TRBV5-5 | once | CASKVVGTDPLTEQFF | TGTGCCAGCAAGGTAGTCGGGACGGACCCTCTCACTGAGCAGTTCTTC
. | TRBJ2-3 | TRBV18 | . | CASSPLVGAGQGTDTQYF | TGTGCCAGCTCACCTTTGGTGGGGGCAGGGCAGGGCACAGATACGCAGTATTTT
. | TRBJ2-1 | TRBV5-1 | . | CASSLAGGGMYNEQFF | TGCGCCAGCAGCTTGGCCGGGGGAGGAATGTACAATGAGCAGTTCTTC
TRBD1 | TRBJ1-2 | TRBV2 | once | CASRGRTGWSYGYTF | TGTGCCAGCAGAGGAAGGACAGGGTGGTCGTATGGCTACACCTTC
. | TRBJ1-4 | TRBV28 | . | CASSGGGGNEKLFF | TGTGCCAGCAGTGGAGGGGGGGGCAATGAAAAACTGTTTTTT